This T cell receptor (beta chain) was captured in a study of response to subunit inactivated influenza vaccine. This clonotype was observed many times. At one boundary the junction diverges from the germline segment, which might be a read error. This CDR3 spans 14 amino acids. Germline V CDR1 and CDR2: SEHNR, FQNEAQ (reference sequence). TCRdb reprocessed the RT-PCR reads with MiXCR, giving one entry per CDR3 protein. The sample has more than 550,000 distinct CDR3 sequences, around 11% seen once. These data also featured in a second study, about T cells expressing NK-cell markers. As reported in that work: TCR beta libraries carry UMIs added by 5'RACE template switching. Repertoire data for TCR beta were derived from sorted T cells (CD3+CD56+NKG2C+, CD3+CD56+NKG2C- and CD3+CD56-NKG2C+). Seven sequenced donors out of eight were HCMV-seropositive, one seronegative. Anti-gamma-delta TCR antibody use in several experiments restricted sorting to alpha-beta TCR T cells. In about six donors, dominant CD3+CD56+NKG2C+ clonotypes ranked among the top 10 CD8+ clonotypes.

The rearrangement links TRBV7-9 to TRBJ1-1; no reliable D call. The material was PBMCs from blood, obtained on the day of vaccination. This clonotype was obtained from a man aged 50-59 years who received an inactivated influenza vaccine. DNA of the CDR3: TGCGCCAGCAGCTTATTCCCTGGGAACACTGAAGCTTTCTTT. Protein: CASSLFPGNTEAFF.